Sequencing of this TCR beta chain was carried out in a study of blood T cell repertoires in COVID-19. Authors' analysis steps: For nucleated cells, counts were estimated from reference gene primer amplification. Some clones are missing from TCRdb's copy, which holds only in-frame ones; the method was immunoSEQ multiplex PCR. V, J and clone size reflect that table, while D and trimming were determined from the DNA. The table includes roughly 150,000 clones, around 81% detected once. Looked up from germline, CDR1 is MNHEY and CDR2 is SVGEGT. Germline trimming cut 2 bases from V and 6 bases from J; bases unmatched to any gene: 4. This CDR3 has 14 residues.

The sequence was obtained from a man between 65 and 85 years old who had recovered from COVID-19. The rearrangement uses TRBV6-2 or TRBV6-3 and TRBJ2-1; TRBD1 matches 7 bases. Sequencing was carried out using peripheral blood. This CDR3 reads CASSYMGTVNEQFF. Written as DNA, the CDR3 is TGTGCCAGCAGTTACATGGGGACAGTCAATGAGCAGTTCTTC.